This TCR beta chain originates from a study of T cell responses to AZD1222 COVID-19 vaccine. As regards this clone: Its antigen remains unidentified.

The protocol was immunoSEQ multiplex PCR, while the TCRdb copy is restricted to in-frame clones and leaves out a portion. This sample has 120,000 to 150,000 clones; 75% to 95% occur once, and the top ten carry approximately 3%. Findings and caveats of the study: The donors showed a predominance of white British ancestry and of females, with possible underestimation of clonal diversity. Receipt of two AZD1222 doses was followed by a rise in Spike-specific TCR breadth and depth.

Per the germline V gene, CDR1 is MNHEY and CDR2 is SMNVEV (reference sequence). The CDR3 covers 14 residues. Trimming removed 3 bases from V and 2 bases from J, with 11 bases in between. The TCR was taken from an adult in good health. This chain joins TRBV27 and TRBJ2-7; the D gene is possibly TRBD2 (6 bases). This specimen was peripheral blood, taken on day 0 of MenACWY control vaccination. The CDR3, as DNA: TGTGCCAGCAGTTTGGAGGGGCGCACCTACGAGCAGTACTTC. Its translation: CASSLEGRTYEQYF.